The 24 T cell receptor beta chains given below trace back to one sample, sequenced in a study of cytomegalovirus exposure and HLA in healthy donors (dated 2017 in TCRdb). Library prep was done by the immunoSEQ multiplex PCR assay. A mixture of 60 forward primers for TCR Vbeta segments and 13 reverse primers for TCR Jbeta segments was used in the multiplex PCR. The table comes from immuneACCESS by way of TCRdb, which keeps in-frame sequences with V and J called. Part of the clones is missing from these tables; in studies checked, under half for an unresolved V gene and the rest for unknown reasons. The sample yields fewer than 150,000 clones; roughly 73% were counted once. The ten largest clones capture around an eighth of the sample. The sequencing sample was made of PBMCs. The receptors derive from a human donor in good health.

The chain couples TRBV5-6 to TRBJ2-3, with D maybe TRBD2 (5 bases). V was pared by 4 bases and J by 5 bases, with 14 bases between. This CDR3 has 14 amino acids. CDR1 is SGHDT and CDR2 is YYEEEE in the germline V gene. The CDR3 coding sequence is TGTGCCAGCAGCCGACCCTTCGGAGGAGATACGCAGTATTTT. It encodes CASSRPFGGDTQYF.

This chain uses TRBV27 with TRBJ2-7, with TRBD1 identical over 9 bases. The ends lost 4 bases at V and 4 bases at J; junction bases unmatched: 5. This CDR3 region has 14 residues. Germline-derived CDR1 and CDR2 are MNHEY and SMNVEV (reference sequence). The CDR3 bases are TGTGCCAGCAGTTCGGACAGGGGATGGTACGAGCAGTACTTC. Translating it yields CASSSDRGWYEQYF.

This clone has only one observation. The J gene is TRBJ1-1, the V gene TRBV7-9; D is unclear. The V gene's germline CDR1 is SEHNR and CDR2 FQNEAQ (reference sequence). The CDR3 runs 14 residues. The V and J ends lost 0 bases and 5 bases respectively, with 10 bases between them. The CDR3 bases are TGTGCCAGCAGCTTAGCCCACTTGAGAACTGAAGCTTTCTTT. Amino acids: CASSLAHLRTEAFF. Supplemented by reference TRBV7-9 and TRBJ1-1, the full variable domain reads DTGVSQNPRHKITKRGQNVTFRCDPISEHNRLYWYRQTLGQGPEFLTYFQNEAQLEKSRLLSDRFSAERPKGSFSTLEIQRTEQGDSAMYLCASSLAHLRTEAFFGQGTRLTVV.

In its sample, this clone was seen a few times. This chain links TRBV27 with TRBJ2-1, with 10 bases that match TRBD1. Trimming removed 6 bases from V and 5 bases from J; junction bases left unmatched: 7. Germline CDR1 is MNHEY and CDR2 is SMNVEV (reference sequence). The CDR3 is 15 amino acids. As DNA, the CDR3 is TGTGCCAGCAGCCCTATGGGGACAGGGGACAATGAGCAGTTCTTC. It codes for CASSPMGTGDNEQFF.

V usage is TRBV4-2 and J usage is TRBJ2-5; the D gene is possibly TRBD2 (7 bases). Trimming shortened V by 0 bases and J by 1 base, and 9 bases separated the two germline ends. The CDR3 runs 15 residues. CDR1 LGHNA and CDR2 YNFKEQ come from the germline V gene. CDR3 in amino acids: CASSQERGPQETQYF. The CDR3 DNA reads TGTGCCAGCAGCCAAGAGCGGGGGCCCCAAGAGACCCAGTACTTC.

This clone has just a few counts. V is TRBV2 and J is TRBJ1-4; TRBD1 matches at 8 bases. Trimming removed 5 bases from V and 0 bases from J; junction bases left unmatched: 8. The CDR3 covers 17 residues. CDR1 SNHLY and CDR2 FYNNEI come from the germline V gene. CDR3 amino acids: CASSQDREGATNEKLFF. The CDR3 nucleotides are TGTGCCAGCAGTCAGGACAGGGAGGGGGCAACTAATGAAAAACTGTTTTTT.

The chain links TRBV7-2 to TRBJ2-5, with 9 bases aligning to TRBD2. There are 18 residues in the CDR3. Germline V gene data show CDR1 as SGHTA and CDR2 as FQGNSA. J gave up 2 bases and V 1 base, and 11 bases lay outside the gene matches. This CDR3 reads CASSLVSSGKDVQETQYF. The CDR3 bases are TGTGCCAGCAGCTTAGTTTCTAGCGGGAAGGACGTACAAGAGACCCAGTACTTC.

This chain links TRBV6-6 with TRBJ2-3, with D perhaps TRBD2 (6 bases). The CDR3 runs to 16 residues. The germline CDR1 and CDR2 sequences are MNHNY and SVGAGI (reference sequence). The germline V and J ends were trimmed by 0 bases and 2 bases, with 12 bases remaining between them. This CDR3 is CASSYSRRGDTDTQYF. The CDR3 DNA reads TGTGCCAGCAGTTACTCGAGGCGGGGCGACACAGATACGCAGTATTTT.

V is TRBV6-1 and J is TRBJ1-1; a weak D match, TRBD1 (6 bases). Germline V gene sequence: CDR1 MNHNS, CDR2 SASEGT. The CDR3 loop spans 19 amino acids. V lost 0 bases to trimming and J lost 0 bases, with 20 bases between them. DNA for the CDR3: TGTGCCAGCAGTGAAGCGATGTTGGGCAGGGGATCGATGAACACTGAAGCTTTCTTT. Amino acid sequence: CASSEAMLGRGSMNTEAFF.

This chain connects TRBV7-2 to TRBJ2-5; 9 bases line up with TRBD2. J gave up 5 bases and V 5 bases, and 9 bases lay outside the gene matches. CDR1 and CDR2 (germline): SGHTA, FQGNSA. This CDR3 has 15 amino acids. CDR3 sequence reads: CASSDALAGVETQYF. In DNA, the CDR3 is TGTGCCAGCAGCGACGCATTAGCGGGAGTTGAGACCCAGTACTTC.

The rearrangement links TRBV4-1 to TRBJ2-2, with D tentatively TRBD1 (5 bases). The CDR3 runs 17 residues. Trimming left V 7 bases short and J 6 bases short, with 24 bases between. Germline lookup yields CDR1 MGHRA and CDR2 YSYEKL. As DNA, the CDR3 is TGCGCCAGCAACCACGGCCTTGGGGCCGGGTCGGCCGGGGAGCTGTTTTTT. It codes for CASNHGLGAGSAGELFF.

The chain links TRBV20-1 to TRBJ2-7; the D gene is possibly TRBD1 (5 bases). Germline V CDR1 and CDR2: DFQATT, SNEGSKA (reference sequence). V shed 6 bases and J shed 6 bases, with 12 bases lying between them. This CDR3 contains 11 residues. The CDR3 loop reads CSAVGQAEQYF. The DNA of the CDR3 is TGCAGTGCCGTGGGGCAGGCCGAGCAGTACTTC.

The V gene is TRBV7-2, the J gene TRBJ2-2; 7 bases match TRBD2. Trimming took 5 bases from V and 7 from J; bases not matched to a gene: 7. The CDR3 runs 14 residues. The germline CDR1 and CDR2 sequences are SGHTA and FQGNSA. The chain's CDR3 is CASSIQRGGGELFF. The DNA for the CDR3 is TGTGCCAGCAGCATCCAGCGGGGCGGCGGGGAGCTGTTTTTT.

CDR3 loop: CASSSPTGREQYF. The CDR3 nucleotides are TGTGCCAGCAGTTCACCGACAGGGCGGGAGCAGTACTTC. The chain uses TRBV27 and TRBJ2-7, with TRBD1 identical over 7 bases. The CDR3 covers 13 residues. Germline V lookup: CDR1 MNHEY, CDR2 SMNVEV (reference sequence). After removal of 4 bases from V and 7 bases from J, the junction contained 7 bases not matched to a gene.

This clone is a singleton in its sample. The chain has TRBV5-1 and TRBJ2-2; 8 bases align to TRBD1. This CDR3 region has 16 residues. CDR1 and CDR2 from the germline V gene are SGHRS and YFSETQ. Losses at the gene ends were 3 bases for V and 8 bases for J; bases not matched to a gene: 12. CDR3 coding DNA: TGCGCCAGCAGCTGGGGCTCCGGGACAGGAAAAGGGGAGCTGTTTTTT. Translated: CASSWGSGTGKGELFF. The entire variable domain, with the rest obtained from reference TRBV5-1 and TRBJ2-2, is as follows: KAGVTQTPRYLIKTRGQQVTLSCSPISGHRSVSWYQQTPGQGLQFLFEYFSETQRNKGNFPGRFSGRQFSNSRSEMNVSTLELGDSALYLCASSWGSGTGKGELFFGEGSRLTVL.

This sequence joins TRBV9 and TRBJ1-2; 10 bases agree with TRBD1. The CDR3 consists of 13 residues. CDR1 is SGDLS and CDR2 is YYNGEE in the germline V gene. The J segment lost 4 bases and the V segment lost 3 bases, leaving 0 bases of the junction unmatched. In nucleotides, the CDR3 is TGTGCCAGCAGCGGGACAGGGGGCTATGGCTACACCTTC. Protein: CASSGTGGYGYTF.

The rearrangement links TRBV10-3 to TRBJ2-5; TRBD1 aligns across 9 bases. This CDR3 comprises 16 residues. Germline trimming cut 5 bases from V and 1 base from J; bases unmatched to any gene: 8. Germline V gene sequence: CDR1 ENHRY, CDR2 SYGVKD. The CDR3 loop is CAISRMDRGPQETQYF. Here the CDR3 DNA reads TGTGCCATCAGTCGGATGGACAGGGGCCCCCAAGAGACCCAGTACTTC.

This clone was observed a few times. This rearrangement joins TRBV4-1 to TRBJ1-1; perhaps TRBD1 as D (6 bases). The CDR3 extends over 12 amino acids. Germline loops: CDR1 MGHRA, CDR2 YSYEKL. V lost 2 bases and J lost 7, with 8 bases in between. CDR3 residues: CASSQSDSEAFF. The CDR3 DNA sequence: TGCGCCAGCAGCCAATCGGACAGTGAAGCTTTCTTT.

The CDR3 coding sequence is TGTGCCACCAGCAGAACCCGACAGGGGAGCACTGAAGCTTTCTTT. Amino acids: CATSRTRQGSTEAFF. J is TRBJ1-1 and V is TRBV15, with 8 bases identical to TRBD1. The germline V gene has CDR1 LNHNV and CDR2 YYDKDF (reference sequence). V lost 2 bases to trimming and J lost 4 bases; unmatched junction nucleotides: 6. The length of the CDR3 is 15 residues.

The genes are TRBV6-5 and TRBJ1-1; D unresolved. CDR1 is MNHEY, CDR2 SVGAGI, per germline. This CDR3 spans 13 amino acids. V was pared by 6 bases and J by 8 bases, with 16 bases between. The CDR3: CASRAGSLSEAFF. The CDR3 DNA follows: TGTGCCAGCAGGGCCGGGAGCCTCTCAGAAGCTTTCTTT.

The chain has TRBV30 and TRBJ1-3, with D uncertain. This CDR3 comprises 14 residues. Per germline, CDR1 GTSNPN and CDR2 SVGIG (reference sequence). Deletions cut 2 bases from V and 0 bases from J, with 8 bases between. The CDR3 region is CAWSRRPSGNTIYF. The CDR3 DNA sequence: TGTGCCTGGAGTAGGAGGCCCTCTGGAAACACCATATATTTT.

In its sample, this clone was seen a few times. CDR3 amino acids: CASSFSTSYEQYF. CDR3 nucleotide sequence: TGTGCCAGCAGCTTTAGCACCTCCTACGAGCAGTACTTC. The genes are TRBV7-6 and TRBJ2-7, with D uncertain. CDR1 is SGHVS, CDR2 FNYEAQ, per germline. The CDR3 consists of 13 residues. V gave up 3 bases and J gave up 0 bases, with 6 bases separating them.

CDR3 nucleotide sequence: TGTGCCAGCAGTCCTCTAGCGTTTGAGCAGTTCTTC. It yields the protein CASSPLAFEQFF. The chain employs TRBV2 and TRBJ2-1, with TRBD2 as a possible D gene (6 bases). Germline assignment: CDR1 SNHLY and CDR2 FYNNEI. Trimming removed 5 bases at V and 9 bases at J, with 11 bases between. CDR3 length equals 12 residues.

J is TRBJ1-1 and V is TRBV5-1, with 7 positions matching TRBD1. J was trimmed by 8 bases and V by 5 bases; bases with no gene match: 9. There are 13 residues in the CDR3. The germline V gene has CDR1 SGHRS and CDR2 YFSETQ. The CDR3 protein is CASRQGGQAEAFF. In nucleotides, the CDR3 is TGCGCCAGCAGGCAGGGTGGACAGGCGGAAGCTTTCTTT.